The 30 T cell receptor beta chains given below trace back to one sample, sequenced in a study of technical replicates of blood from several donors. Repertoires were generated with immunoSEQ multiplex PCR, while TCRdb's copy carries only in-frame clones and drops some. The sample contains 75,000 to 100,000 clones, about 96% of which appear only once. Sequencing was performed on T cells isolated from PBMCs. Receptors were obtained from a human donor in good health.

The V and J genes are TRBV4-3 and TRBJ2-7; 9 nucleotides line up with TRBD2. The V gene's germline CDR1 is LGHNA and CDR2 YSLEER. The CDR3 has 14 amino acids. V gave up 3 bases and J gave up 6 bases; unmatched junction bases: 6. Here the CDR3 DNA reads TGCGCCAGCAGCCAGGGACTAGCCGTTCGCGAGCAGTACTTC. This sequence encodes CASSQGLAVREQYF.

V usage is TRBV4-3 and J usage is TRBJ1-1; D gene unclear. V lost 1 base to trimming and J lost 4 bases, with 7 bases between them. The length of the CDR3 is 13 residues. The germline CDR1 and CDR2 sequences are LGHNA and YSLEER. In DNA form, the CDR3 reads TGCGCCAGCAGCCAAGTAACGAGCACTGAAGCTTTCTTT. This gives the protein CASSQVTSTEAFF.

The V call is TRBV7-8, the J call TRBJ1-2; maybe TRBD1 (5 bases). The CDR3 extends over 17 amino acids. Germline CDR1 is SGHVS and CDR2 is FQNEAQ. The V end was cut by 1 base, the J end by 2 bases, with 17 bases between. The CDR3 DNA reads TGTGCCAGCAGCTTAGAGGCCAGGGCGTCAGGAAACTATGGCTACACCTTC. Its translation is CASSLEARASGNYGYTF.

The gene calls are TRBV4-3 and TRBJ2-7; D remains unclear. The germline gives CDR1 LGHNA, CDR2 YSLEER. With 0 bases removed from V and 4 bases from J, the gap between germline ends came to 7 bases. CDR3 length: 13 residues. CDR3 DNA sequence: TGCGCCAGCAGCCAAGAAAGAGGTTACGAGCAGTACTTC. Protein product: CASSQERGYEQYF.

The CDR3 is CASSFNRGLDEQFF. CDR3 nucleotide sequence: TGTGCCAGCAGTTTCAACAGGGGGCTAGATGAGCAGTTCTTC. This chain joins TRBV27 and TRBJ2-1; 9 bases fit TRBD1. Germline V gives CDR1 MNHEY, CDR2 SMNVEV (reference sequence). The CDR3 contains 14 residues. The junction had 5 bases not matched to a gene; V was cut back by 3 bases and J by 8 bases.

The J gene is TRBJ1-4, the V gene TRBV5-1, with 9 positions matching TRBD1. The CDR3 has 17 amino acids. From germline, CDR1 is SGHRS and CDR2 YFSETQ. The ends lost 0 bases at V and 8 bases at J; junction bases unmatched: 11. CDR3 sequence (DNA): TGCGCCAGCAGCTTGGCCGCGACAGGGGGGTCAATCGAAAAACTGTTTTTT. Its protein is CASSLAATGGSIEKLFF.

The V call is TRBV7-9, the J call TRBJ1-1, with TRBD1 matching 10 bases. The V gene's germline CDR1 is SEHNR and CDR2 FQNEAQ (reference sequence). The V gene end was trimmed by 1 base and the J gene end by 4 bases; junction bases not matched to a gene: 12. CDR3 length: 18 residues. The CDR3 region is CASSLVGWDRGKGTEAFF. In nucleotides, the CDR3 is TGTGCCAGCAGCTTAGTCGGTTGGGACAGGGGTAAGGGCACTGAAGCTTTCTTT.

This chain links TRBV2 with TRBJ1-4; D is possibly TRBD1 (5 bases). V was pared by 4 bases and J by 12 bases, with 30 bases between. The CDR3 runs 18 residues. Germline assignment: CDR1 SNHLY and CDR2 FYNNEI. The CDR3 DNA sequence: TGTGCCAGCAGTGGGAGGGGCCTCGGAATAATAATGAAAGAGGAACTGTTTTTT. Translated, it gives CASSGRGLGIIMKEELFF.

The CDR3 DNA reads as TGTGCCAGCAGCGCACAGATAGAGGGATACGGCTCCTACAATGAGCAGTTCTTC. Protein product: CASSAQIEGYGSYNEQFF. The chain recombines TRBV7-3 with TRBJ2-1, with TRBD2 as a possible D gene (5 bases). This CDR3 comprises 18 residues. Germline values: CDR1 SGHTA, CDR2 FQGTGA. The V and J ends lost 5 bases and 0 bases respectively, with 20 bases between them.

The J gene is TRBJ2-7, the V gene TRBV6-5, with D possibly TRBD1 on 6 matching bases. Germline CDR1 reads MNHEY; CDR2 reads SVGAGI. The ends were cut back, 5 bases at V and 6 bases at J, with 20 bases in the middle. This CDR3 region has 15 residues. This CDR3 reads CASSRLSGHRSEQYF. CDR3 nucleotide sequence: TGTGCCAGCAGTCGACTCTCGGGACACCGGAGCGAGCAGTACTTC.

This clone was observed once. The chain couples TRBV9 to TRBJ2-3; 7 positions match TRBD1. The trim removed 0 bases at V and 4 bases at J, leaving 8 bases unmatched. The germline V gene has CDR1 SGDLS and CDR2 YYNGEE. The CDR3 has 16 amino acids. The CDR3 sequence: CASSVADRVVSDTQYF. DNA of the CDR3: TGTGCCAGCAGCGTAGCTGACAGGGTGGTATCAGATACGCAGTATTTT.

This chain uses TRBV7-3 with TRBJ2-1, with 8 bases lining up with TRBD1. The CDR3 length is 13 residues. Looked up from germline, CDR1 is SGHTA and CDR2 is FQGTGA. V lost 0 bases, J lost 15 bases, and 7 bases stayed unmatched. The CDR3 DNA reads as TGTGCCAGCAGCTTAACTCTACAGGGGGATAGGTTCTTC. It specifies CASSLTLQGDRFF.

This sequence joins TRBV28 and TRBJ2-1, with 15 bases identical to TRBD2. With V trimmed by 5 bases and J by 8 bases, 16 bases remained unmatched. Germline-derived CDR1 and CDR2 are MDHEN and SYDVKM. The length of the CDR3 is 19 residues. For the CDR3, the DNA is TGTGCCAGCAGTGCACCGGGACTAGCGGGAGGTTCGGCTCTCGATGAGCAGTTCTTC. Translated, it gives CASSAPGLAGGSALDEQFF.

This chain uses TRBV27 with TRBJ2-7; 9 bases match TRBD1. Per the germline V gene, CDR1 is MNHEY and CDR2 is SMNVEV (reference sequence). The CDR3 totals 15 residues. Losses at the gene ends were 1 base for V and 5 bases for J; bases not matched to a gene: 6. Here the CDR3 DNA reads TGTGCCAGCAGTTTATGGGGGACAGGGAGGAACGAGCAGTACTTC. This sequence encodes CASSLWGTGRNEQYF.

This chain uses TRBV10-1 with TRBJ2-7; TRBD1 might be the D (5 bases). There are 15 residues in the CDR3. Germline values: CDR1 WNHNN, CDR2 SYGVQD (reference sequence). V was pared by 0 bases and J by 2 bases, with 11 bases between. Here the CDR3 DNA reads TGCGCCAGCAGTGAGTCAGGGGCCGAACCCTACGAGCAGTACTTC. Translation: CASSESGAEPYEQYF.

This clone was seen just once. The chain uses TRBV5-1 and TRBJ2-1; D might be TRBD1 (6 bases). V lost 5 bases and J lost 5, with 14 bases in between. The germline V gene encodes CDR1 SGHRS and CDR2 YFSETQ. The CDR3 length is 14 residues. Written as DNA, the CDR3 is TGCGCCAGCAGGGGGGCGTTCGTCGACAATGAGCAGTTCTTC. This codes for CASRGAFVDNEQFF.

The chain joins TRBV21-1 to TRBJ2-1; TRBD2, the table's D call, lacks a check against the DNA. TRBV21-1 has pseudogene status. The CDR3 covers 18 residues. Here the CDR3 reads CASSKPLLSRRTGNEQFF. In nucleotides, the CDR3 is TGTGCCAGCAGCAAGCCCCTCCTTAGCCGCCGAACGGGAAATGAGCAGTTCTTC.

This chain links TRBV19 with TRBJ2-7; possible D gene TRBD1, 5 bases. CDR3 length equals 13 residues. V lost 4 bases, J lost 6 bases, and 13 bases lay in between. From germline, CDR1 is LNHDA and CDR2 SQIVND (reference sequence). The CDR3 DNA reads TGTGCCAGTAGTACCGCCAGGGATGGCGAGCAGTACTTC. Residues: CASSTARDGEQYF.

This rearrangement joins TRBV7-2 to TRBJ1-5; D ambiguous. The CDR3 runs 14 residues. V was pared by 4 bases and J by 2 bases, with 9 bases between. CDR1 is SGHTA and CDR2 is FQGNSA in the germline V gene. CDR3 nucleotides: TGTGCCAGCAGCTCCATTGGAGGCAATCAGCCCCAGCATTTT. Its protein is CASSSIGGNQPQHF.

This chain links TRBV4-1 with TRBJ2-3, with D uncertain. This CDR3 region has 15 residues. Trimming left V 3 bases short and J 0 bases short, with 10 bases between. Germline values: CDR1 MGHRA, CDR2 YSYEKL. The CDR3 sequence is CASSQGVSSTDTQYF. For the CDR3, the DNA is TGCGCCAGCAGCCAGGGCGTTTCTAGCACAGATACGCAGTATTTT.

This clone came up a few times. The chain recombines TRBV9 with TRBJ2-1; D possibly corresponds to TRBD1 (5 bases). The CDR3 extends over 14 amino acids. The germline gives CDR1 SGDLS, CDR2 YYNGEE. V lost 4 bases and J lost 0, with 8 bases in between. The CDR3 DNA sequence: TGTGCCAGCAGCCGGACACCCTCCTACAATGAGCAGTTCTTC. Protein: CASSRTPSYNEQFF.

The J gene is TRBJ2-1, the V gene TRBV9, with 7 bases fitting TRBD2. This CDR3 is 15 amino acids long. The ends lost 3 bases at V and 4 bases at J; junction bases unmatched: 7. CDR1 SGDLS and CDR2 YYNGEE come from the germline V gene. This CDR3 is CASSGRTREYNEQFF. The CDR3 DNA sequence: TGTGCCAGCAGCGGGCGGACTAGAGAATACAATGAGCAGTTCTTC.

The chain couples TRBV6-1 to TRBJ1-1; D remains unclear. Trimming took off 0 bases at V and 4 bases at J, with 6 bases between the two ends. This CDR3 region has 13 residues. CDR1 is MNHNS and CDR2 is SASEGT in the germline V gene. In nucleotides, the CDR3 is TGTGCCAGCAGTGAAGCGCCGGTCACTGAAGCTTTCTTT. It encodes CASSEAPVTEAFF.

The CDR3 DNA reads TGTGCCAGTAGTCGACAGCAAACCTCCTACGAGCAGTACTTC. It translates to CASSRQQTSYEQYF. This chain links TRBV19 with TRBJ2-7, with a possible D match to TRBD1 (5 bases). From germline, CDR1 is LNHDA and CDR2 SQIVND (reference sequence). The CDR3 extends over 14 amino acids. Trimming pared 5 bases from V and 0 bases from J, leaving 11 bases between.

The chain joins TRBV27 to TRBJ1-4, with D unclear. The ends were cut back, 3 bases at V and 0 bases at J, with 17 bases in the middle. The CDR3 loop spans 18 amino acids. The V gene's germline CDR1 is MNHEY and CDR2 SMNVEV (reference sequence). Here the CDR3 reads CASSFITPGGATNEKLFF. CDR3 DNA: TGTGCCAGCAGTTTTATTACACCGGGAGGAGCAACTAATGAAAAACTGTTTTTT.

This clone was seen only once. The J gene is TRBJ2-1, the V gene TRBV5-1; 9 positions match TRBD1. After removal of 0 bases from V and 7 bases from J, the junction contained 8 bases not matched to a gene. This CDR3 spans 16 amino acids. Germline-derived CDR1 and CDR2 are SGHRS and YFSETQ. The DNA for the CDR3 is TGCGCCAGCAGCTTGGACGCGGGACAGGGAAGAAATGAGCAGTTCTTC. Translating it yields CASSLDAGQGRNEQFF.

The chain is built from TRBV10-3 and TRBJ1-2; D is unresolved. This CDR3 comprises 11 residues. Germline V gene data show CDR1 as ENHRY and CDR2 as SYGVKD. The V end lost 3 bases, the J end lost 4 bases, and 3 bases lay between the germline ends. DNA of the CDR3: TGTGCCATCAGTGAAGCCTATGGCTACACCTTC. Its protein is CAISEAYGYTF.

This clone was observed once. This sequence joins TRBV19 and TRBJ1-1; 7 bases map to TRBD1. V dropped 3 bases and J dropped 6; count of bases not matched to a gene: 4. CDR1 and CDR2 from the germline V gene are LNHDA and SQIVND (reference sequence). The CDR3 runs to 13 residues. The CDR3 sequence is CASSIAGTAEAFF. CDR3 coding DNA: TGTGCCAGTAGTATCGCAGGGACAGCTGAAGCTTTCTTT.

The gene calls are TRBV30 and TRBJ1-2; 7 nucleotides align to TRBD1. This CDR3 has 12 residues. Unmatched junction bases numbered 1, after V lost 1 base and J lost 5 bases. In germline, CDR1 is GTSNPN, CDR2 SVGIG (reference sequence). In DNA form, the CDR3 reads TGTGCCTGGAGTGGGGGACAGTATGGCTACACCTTC. Encoded protein: CAWSGGQYGYTF.

This sequence joins TRBV5-1 and TRBJ1-1; 9 positions agree with TRBD1. Per germline, CDR1 SGHRS and CDR2 YFSETQ. CDR3 length: 18 amino acids. Trimming cost V 0 bases and J 1 base; bases outside gene matches: 10. The CDR3 DNA reads TGCGCCAGCAGCTTGGGGGACAGGGCCGGGGTAGCGAACACTGAAGCTTTCTTT. Translated, it gives CASSLGDRAGVANTEAFF.